The 14 T cell receptor beta chains reported below all come from one sample, sequenced in a study of tumor and adjacent non-tumor tissue in lung cancer. TCRbeta libraries were built with three rounds of nested PCR, modified from ARM-PCR. TCRdb ran MiXCR on the multiplex PCR reads and lists one entry per CDR3 protein. Among around 140,000 distinct CDR3 sequences listed, around 65% were seen once. This sample's RNA came from whole unsorted tissue. The specimen was lung tumor tissue. The receptors were gathered from a man aged 60 to 69 with small cell lung cancer.

A word on this clonotype: This could be a read error, since a much larger clone is one nucleotide away. The rearrangement uses TRBV6-5 and TRBJ1-1; 10 nucleotides agree with TRBD1. Germline V gene data show CDR1 as MNHEY and CDR2 as SVGAGI. This CDR3 has 14 residues. In DNA, the CDR3 is TGTGCCAGCAGGGCGACAGGGGGCGGGACTGACGCTTTCTTT. Amino acids: CASRATGGGTDAFF.

As concerns this clonotype: Because the CDR3 is missing its conserved closing phenylalanine or tryptophan, this is likely a read error. Because the CDR3's place on the DNA is in doubt, the DNA is left out and the CDR3 is given as listed by TCRdb. This chain links TRBV11-2 with TRBJ2-1. Germline CDR1 is SGHAT and CDR2 is FQNNGV. Ends included, the CDR3 has 14 residues. The CDR3 sequence: CASSLSPIYNERFL.

This clonotype showed up just a few times. This may be a read error, as it is one base from a much larger clone. V gene TRBV29-1 combines with J gene TRBJ2-6, with D possibly matching TRBD1 (5 bases). The CDR3 sequence is 14 residues long. Germline CDR1 is SQVTM and CDR2 is ANQGSEA. The CDR3 region is CSVFTGSEANVLTF. CDR3 sequence (DNA): TGCAGCGTTTTTACAGGCTCTGAGGCCAACGTCCTGACTTTC.

Details on this clonotype: A read error is possible here, since a much larger clone lies one base away. The rearrangement joins TRBV4-1 to TRBJ2-1; 7 positions agree with TRBD2. In germline, CDR1 is MGHRA, CDR2 YSYEKL. J was trimmed by 7 bases and V by 4 bases; bases with no gene match: 7. CDR3 length equals 14 residues. The CDR3 sequence: CASSLARRGNEQFF. Here the CDR3 DNA reads TGCGCCAGCAGCCTAGCTAGGCGGGGGAATGAGCAGTTCTTC.

As DNA, the CDR3 is TGTGCCAACAACTTAGTGTTTGAGGGACGATACGAGCAGTACTTC. As protein: CANNLVFEGRYEQYF. The chain combines TRBV11-2 with TRBJ2-7, with D possibly called TRBD1 or TRBD2 (5 bases each). The V gene's germline CDR1 is SGHAT and CDR2 FQNNGV. This CDR3 comprises 15 residues. V was trimmed by 10 bases and J by 4 bases, leaving 23 bases between them. The full variable domain, in which reference TRBV11-2 and TRBJ2-7 provide the parts outside the CDR3, is EAGVAQSPRYKIIEKRQSVAFWCNPISGHATLYWYQQILGQGPKLLIQFQNNGVVDDSQLPKDRFSAERLKGVDSTLKIQPAKLEDSAVYLCANNLVFEGRYEQYFGPGTRLTVT.

A note on this clonotype: The missing conserved phenylalanine or tryptophan at the end of this CDR3 makes a read error likely. The V and J genes are TRBV20-1 and TRBJ2-4; 9 bases line up with TRBD2. The V gene's germline CDR1 is DFQATT and CDR2 SNEGSKA (reference sequence). The CDR3 contains 12 residues. The CDR3 region is CSARLAGSIQYL. The CDR3 DNA reads as TGTAGTGCTCGGCTAGCGGGAAGCATTCAGTACTTG.

The gene calls are TRBV18 and TRBJ2-1; TRBD1 matches at 7 bases. The V gene's germline CDR1 is KGHSH and CDR2 LQKENI. V lost 3 bases to trimming and J lost 0 bases; unmatched junction nucleotides: 8. The CDR3 is 17 amino acids. Here the CDR3 DNA reads TGTGCCAGCTCACCGCCCCGACAGGGCGACTCCTACAATGAGCAGTTCTTC. It specifies CASSPPRQGDSYNEQFF.

Note on this clonotype: The final CDR3 position lacks the conserved phenylalanine or tryptophan, pointing to a likely read error. V usage is TRBV5-4 and J usage is TRBJ2-1; 8 bases are shared with TRBD1. This CDR3 has 14 residues. Germline CDR1 SGHNT, CDR2 YYREEE (reference sequence). The CDR3 region has the DNA TGTGCCAGCAGCTCTAAACAGGGGGACAATGGGCAGTTCCTC. It codes for CASSSKQGDNGQFL.

As concerns this clonotype: Being one base from a much bigger clone, this may be a read error. The chain links TRBV6-5 to TRBJ1-2; D is unresolved. CDR3 length: 14 residues. From germline, CDR1 is MNHEY and CDR2 SVGAGI. CDR3 DNA sequence: TGTGCCACCAGTTACTCAGCTGGGTGGGATGGCTACACCTTC. It specifies CATSYSAGWDGYTF.

This chain links TRBV11-2 with TRBJ2-1; 10 nucleotides line up with TRBD1. This CDR3 region has 13 residues. The V gene's germline CDR1 is SGHAT and CDR2 FQNNGV. V lost 6 bases, J lost 6 bases, and 2 bases stayed unmatched. The CDR3 here is CASSRTGGNEQFF. DNA for the CDR3: TGTGCCAGCAGTAGGACAGGGGGCAATGAGCAGTTCTTC.

A note on this clonotype: An end of the junction differs from the germline gene, which may be a read error. The rearrangement joins TRBV20-1 to TRBJ2-1, with TRBD1 as a possible D gene (6 bases). This CDR3 is 16 amino acids long. Germline V CDR1 and CDR2: DFQATT, SNEGSKA (reference sequence). CDR3 protein: CSASAGDAHAYNEQFF. The CDR3 DNA follows: TGCAGTGCTTCGGCAGGGGATGCGCACGCATATAATGAGCAATTCTTC.

Of note for this clonotype: The germline gene is not matched at one end of the junction; a read error may be the cause. The chain combines TRBV4-1 with TRBJ1-2, with 11 bases matching TRBD1. This CDR3 is 15 amino acids long. Looked up from germline, CDR1 is MGHRA and CDR2 is YSYEKL. CDR3 in amino acids: CASSPGGQGADGCAF. In DNA form, the CDR3 reads TGCGCCAGCAGCCCAGGAGGACAGGGGGCGGATGGCTGCGCCTTC.

This clonotype has a single count. The V and J genes are TRBV20-1 and TRBJ2-2; 9 bases line up with TRBD2. The V gene end was trimmed by 0 bases and the J gene end by 3 bases; junction bases not matched to a gene: 8. CDR3 length: 17 residues. Looked up from germline, CDR1 is DFQATT and CDR2 is SNEGSKA (reference sequence). The CDR3 DNA is TGCAGTGCTAGAGATATAGCGGGAGTCACGGACACCGGGGAGCTGTTTTTT. Its protein is CSARDIAGVTDTGELFF.

As for this clonotype: An end of the junction does not agree with germline; a read error may underlie this. The chain links TRBV6-5 to TRBJ2-7, with D tentatively TRBD1 or TRBD2 (6 bases each). This CDR3 spans 14 amino acids. Germline lookup yields CDR1 MNHEY and CDR2 SVGAGI. CDR3 coding DNA: TGTGTCAGCAGTTACTCGAGGGGGGACTACGAGCAGTACTTC. As protein: CVSSYSRGDYEQYF.